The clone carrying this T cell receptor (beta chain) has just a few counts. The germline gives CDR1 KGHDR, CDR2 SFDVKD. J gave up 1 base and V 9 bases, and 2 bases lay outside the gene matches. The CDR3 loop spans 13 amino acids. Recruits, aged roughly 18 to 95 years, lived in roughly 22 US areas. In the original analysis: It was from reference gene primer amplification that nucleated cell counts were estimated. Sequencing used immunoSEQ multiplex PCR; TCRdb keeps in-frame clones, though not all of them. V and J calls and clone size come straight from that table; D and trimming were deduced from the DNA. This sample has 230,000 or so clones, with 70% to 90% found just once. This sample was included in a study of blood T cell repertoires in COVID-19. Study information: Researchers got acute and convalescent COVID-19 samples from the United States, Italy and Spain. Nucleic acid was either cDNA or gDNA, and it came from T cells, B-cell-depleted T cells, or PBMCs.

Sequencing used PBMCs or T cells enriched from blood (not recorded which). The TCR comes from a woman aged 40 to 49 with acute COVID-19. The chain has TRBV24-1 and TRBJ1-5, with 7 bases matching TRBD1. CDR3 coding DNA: TGTGCCACCTCAGGGGGGAGCAATCAGCCCCAGCATTTT. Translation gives CATSGGSNQPQHF.